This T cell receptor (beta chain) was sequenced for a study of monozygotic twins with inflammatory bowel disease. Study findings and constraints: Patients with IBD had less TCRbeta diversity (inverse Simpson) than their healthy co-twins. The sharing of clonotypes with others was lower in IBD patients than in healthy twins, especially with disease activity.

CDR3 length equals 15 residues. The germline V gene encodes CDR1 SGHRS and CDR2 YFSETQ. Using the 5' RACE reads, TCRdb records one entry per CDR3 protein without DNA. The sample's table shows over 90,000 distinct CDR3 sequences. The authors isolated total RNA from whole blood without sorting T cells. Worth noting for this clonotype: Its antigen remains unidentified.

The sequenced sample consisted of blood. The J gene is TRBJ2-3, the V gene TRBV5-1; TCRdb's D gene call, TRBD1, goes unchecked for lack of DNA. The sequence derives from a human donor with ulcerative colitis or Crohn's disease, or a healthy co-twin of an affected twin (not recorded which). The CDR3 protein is CASSLVAGSTDTQYF.